These 18 T cell receptor beta chains originate from one sample sequenced in a study of cytomegalovirus exposure and HLA in healthy donors. Primers: 60 Vbeta forward and 13 Jbeta reverse. The repertoire was sequenced with immunoSEQ multiplex PCR; TCRdb's copy has only in-frame clones and lacks some. In the table there are 85,000 to 120,000 clones, 75% of which are singletons. The sequenced sample was PBMCs. The source is a male donor in good health and CMV-seropositive.

The gene calls are TRBV10-3 and TRBJ2-7; 8 positions match TRBD2. J was trimmed by 2 bases and V by 10 bases; bases with no gene match: 10. Germline assignment: CDR1 ENHRY and CDR2 SYGVKD. The CDR3 covers 14 residues. The CDR3 DNA is TGTGCCACCAGGGGCGGGGGGCTAACCTACGAGCAGTACTTC. This codes for CATRGGGLTYEQYF.

This chain joins TRBV7-2 and TRBJ1-6; possible D gene TRBD1, 5 bases. CDR3 length: 15 residues. Trimming stripped 4 bases from V and 9 bases from J, with 16 bases between. Germline CDR1 SGHTA, CDR2 FQGNSA. The CDR3 loop is CASSSYQGFGSPLHF. CDR3 bases: TGTGCCAGCAGCTCGTACCAGGGATTTGGTTCACCCCTCCACTTT.

The gene calls are TRBV4-1 and TRBJ2-1, with 14 bases lining up with TRBD2. The J segment lost 6 bases and the V segment lost 2 bases, leaving 12 bases of the junction unmatched. Germline V CDR1 and CDR2: MGHRA, YSYEKL. This CDR3 has 19 amino acids. The CDR3 bases are TGCGCCAGCAGCCAATATCCGGGACTAGCGGGAGCCGGAGGCAATGAGCAGTTCTTC. Translated: CASSQYPGLAGAGGNEQFF.

The chain joins TRBV25-1 to TRBJ2-4; D perhaps matches TRBD1 (6 bases). This CDR3 contains 17 residues. V was trimmed by 3 bases and J by 0 bases, leaving 15 bases between them. Germline CDR1 reads MGHDK; CDR2 reads SYGVNS. In DNA form, the CDR3 reads TGTGCCAGCAGTGATGTAGGACAGCGATTAGCCAAAAACATTCAGTACTTC. Translation: CASSDVGQRLAKNIQYF.

The rearrangement joins TRBV11-3 to TRBJ2-7; D remains ambiguous. CDR3 size: 12 residues. CDR1 is SGHNT, CDR2 YENEEA, per germline. Trimming took 6 bases from V and 2 from J, leaving 8 bases between them. The CDR3 bases are TGTGCCAGCAGTGACACAGCCTACGAGCAGTACTTC. It codes for CASSDTAYEQYF.

This chain uses TRBV15 with TRBJ2-7, with 10 nucleotides matching TRBD2. From germline, CDR1 is LNHNV and CDR2 YYDKDF (reference sequence). The CDR3 loop spans 15 amino acids. Trimming removed 2 bases from V and 4 bases from J; junction bases left unmatched: 5. DNA of the CDR3: TGTGCCACCAGCAGACGCAGGACTAGCGGATACGAGCAGTACTTC. This sequence encodes CATSRRRTSGYEQYF.

This clone has only one observation. The chain recombines TRBV6-5 with TRBJ2-7, with 8 bases fitting TRBD1. Germline V lookup: CDR1 MNHEY, CDR2 SVGAGI. V lost 4 bases, J lost 3 bases, and 5 bases stayed unmatched. This CDR3 contains 14 residues. This CDR3 reads CASSWTGRVYEQYF. The DNA of the CDR3 is TGTGCCAGCAGTTGGACAGGGAGAGTCTACGAGCAGTACTTC.

This clone turned up a few times. The chain links TRBV25-1 to TRBJ2-7, with D unresolved. Trimming cost V 8 bases and J 2 bases, with 16 bases left between them. Germline V lookup: CDR1 MGHDK, CDR2 SYGVNS. There are 14 residues in the CDR3. This chain's CDR3 is CASVRPGPAYEQYF. Written as DNA, the CDR3 is TGTGCCAGCGTTAGACCTGGGCCAGCCTACGAGCAGTACTTC.

The V call is TRBV4-3, the J call TRBJ2-2; TRBD2 aligns across 7 bases. The V segment lost 1 base and the J segment 7 bases; nucleotides outside the gene matches: 6. Germline lookup yields CDR1 LGHNA and CDR2 YSLEER. The CDR3 has 15 amino acids. The CDR3: CASSQVAGEFGELFF. CDR3 in DNA: TGCGCCAGCAGCCAAGTGGCGGGAGAATTCGGGGAGCTGTTTTTT.

This chain connects TRBV5-4 to TRBJ2-7, with 7 bases that match TRBD1. Germline V lookup: CDR1 SGHNT, CDR2 YYREEE (reference sequence). Trimming took 3 bases from V and 3 from J; bases not matched to a gene: 9. The CDR3 is made up of 15 amino acids. The CDR3 sequence: CASSSTQAGGYEQYF. CDR3 sequence (DNA): TGTGCCAGCAGCTCTACCCAGGCAGGGGGCTACGAGCAGTACTTC.

This clone was seen only a few times. The V call is TRBV9, the J call TRBJ2-5; tentative D call: TRBD1 (5 bases). Trimming pared 4 bases from V and 4 bases from J, leaving 11 bases between. CDR1 and CDR2 from the germline V gene are SGDLS and YYNGEE. This CDR3 contains 13 residues. The CDR3 sequence is CASSIRGGETQYF. The CDR3 DNA reads as TGTGCCAGCAGCATAAGGGGTGGAGAGACCCAGTACTTC.

The rearrangement links TRBV13 to TRBJ2-3, with 8 bases that match TRBD1. The trim removed 3 bases at V and 2 bases at J, leaving 4 bases unmatched. The CDR3 consists of 15 residues. CDR1 is PRHDT and CDR2 is FYEKMQ in the germline V gene (reference sequence). CDR3: CASSFAGGLTDTQYF. DNA for the CDR3: TGTGCCAGCAGCTTTGCAGGGGGCCTCACAGATACGCAGTATTTT.

This chain links TRBV27 with TRBJ1-2; 7 bases are a match to TRBD1. The CDR3 loop spans 15 amino acids. V lost 5 bases to trimming and J lost 6 bases; unmatched junction nucleotides: 12. Germline V gene sequence: CDR1 MNHEY, CDR2 SMNVEV (reference sequence). CDR3 in DNA: TGTGCCAGCAGTGCCAACCGACAGGGCGGGAATGGCTACACCTTC. As protein: CASSANRQGGNGYTF.

This clone was detected a few times. This rearrangement joins TRBV10-3 to TRBJ1-3; the D is unclear. Trimming removed 4 bases from V and 0 bases from J, with 7 bases in between. Germline CDR1 reads ENHRY; CDR2 reads SYGVKD. This CDR3 is built from 14 residues. For the CDR3, the DNA is TGTGCCATCAGTGTACTCTCCTCTGGAAACACCATATATTTT. Translation: CAISVLSSGNTIYF.

This clone was observed a few times. The CDR3 region has the DNA TGTGCCAGCAGTGACTCTGCAGGAAGTAATGAAAAACTGTTTTTT. It encodes CASSDSAGSNEKLFF. The rearrangement uses TRBV6-4 and TRBJ1-4, with D uncertain. Trimming left V 0 bases short and J 4 bases short, with 9 bases between. Germline assignment: CDR1 MRHNA and CDR2 SNTAGT. This CDR3 comprises 15 residues.

The chain has TRBV2 and TRBJ2-7, with 7 bases fitting TRBD2. J gave up 1 base and V 3 bases, and 6 bases lay outside the gene matches. Germline loops: CDR1 SNHLY, CDR2 FYNNEI. The CDR3 sequence is 15 residues long. CDR3: CASSEGQRGSYEQYF. The CDR3 region has the DNA TGTGCCAGCAGTGAGGGCCAGCGGGGATCCTACGAGCAGTACTTC.

This clone has a handful of counts. This sequence joins TRBV9 and TRBJ2-7; D is possibly TRBD1 (5 bases). CDR1 is SGDLS and CDR2 is YYNGEE in the germline V gene. There are 11 residues in the CDR3. The CDR3 reads CASSAQPGFEV. CDR3 coding DNA: TGTGCCAGCAGCGCCCAGCCAGGGTTCGAGGTC.

The V and J genes are TRBV6-5 and TRBJ2-7, with D possibly TRBD2 on 6 matching bases. The CDR3 is made up of 14 amino acids. Trimming shortened V by 2 bases and J by 7 bases, and 15 bases separated the two germline ends. CDR1 is MNHEY and CDR2 is SVGAGI in the germline V gene. In DNA form, the CDR3 reads TGTGCCAGCAGTTACGAGGCAGGAGGGAGAGAGCAGTACTTC. Amino acids: CASSYEAGGREQYF.